This note documents a single T cell receptor beta chain sequence. Its specificity is not known. This sample is part of a study of T cells in narcolepsy. The wider study: Enrolled donors included narcolepsy type 1 or type 2 patients and healthy controls. General study results and limits: Reportedly, autoreactive clonotypes were serially detected in patients' blood but not controls'. Some memory CD4+ repertoires had no autoreactive clone sequences.

This CDR3 has 13 residues. The V and J ends lost 8 bases and 4 bases respectively, with 12 bases between them. Germline V lookup: CDR1 SNHLY, CDR2 FYNNEI. Sequencing was performed with immunoSEQ multiplex PCR; in TCRdb, only in-frame clones are kept and a portion is missing. In the table there are about 30,000 clones, around 80% of which are singletons. The chain has TRBV2 and TRBJ2-4; D could derive from TRBD1 or TRBD2 (5 bases each). Specimen: CD45RA- memory CD4+ T cells from PBMCs. The TCR comes from a human donor with narcolepsy. The CDR3 nucleotides read TGTGCCAGCTCGAGGGACCCAAAAAACATTCAGTACTTC. The encoded protein is CASSRDPKNIQYF.